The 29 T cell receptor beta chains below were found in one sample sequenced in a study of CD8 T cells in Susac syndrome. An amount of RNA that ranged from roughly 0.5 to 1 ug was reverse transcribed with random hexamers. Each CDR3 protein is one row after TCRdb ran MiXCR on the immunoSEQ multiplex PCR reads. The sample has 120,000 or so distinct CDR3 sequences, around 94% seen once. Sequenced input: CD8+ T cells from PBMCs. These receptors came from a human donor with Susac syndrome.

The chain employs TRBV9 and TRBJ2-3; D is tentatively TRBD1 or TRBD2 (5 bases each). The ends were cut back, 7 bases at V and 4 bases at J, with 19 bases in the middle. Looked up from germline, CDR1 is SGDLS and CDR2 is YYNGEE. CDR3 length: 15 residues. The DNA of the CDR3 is TGTGCCAGCGGTCCCGCTGGAACGGGACCAGATACGCAGTATTTT. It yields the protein CASGPAGTGPDTQYF.

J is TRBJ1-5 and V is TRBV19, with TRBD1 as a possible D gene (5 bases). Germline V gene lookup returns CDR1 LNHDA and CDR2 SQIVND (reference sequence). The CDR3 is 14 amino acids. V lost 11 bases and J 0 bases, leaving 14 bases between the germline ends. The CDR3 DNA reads TGTGCCGCGTGGGACGGAGGTAGCAATCAGCCCCAGCATTTT. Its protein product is CAAWDGGSNQPQHF.

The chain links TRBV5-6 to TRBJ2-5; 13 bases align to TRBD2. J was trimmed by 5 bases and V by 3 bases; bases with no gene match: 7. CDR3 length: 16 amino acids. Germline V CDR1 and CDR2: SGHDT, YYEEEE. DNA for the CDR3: TGTGCCAGCAGCTGGGAACTAGCGGGAGGGCTTGAGACCCAGTACTTC. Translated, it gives CASSWELAGGLETQYF. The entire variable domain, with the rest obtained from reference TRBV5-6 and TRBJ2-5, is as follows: DAGVTQSPTHLIKTRGQQVTLRCSPKSGHDTVSWYQQALGQGPQFIFQYYEEEERQRGNFPDRFSGHQFPNYSSELNVNALLLGDSALYLCASSWELAGGLETQYFGPGTRLLVL.

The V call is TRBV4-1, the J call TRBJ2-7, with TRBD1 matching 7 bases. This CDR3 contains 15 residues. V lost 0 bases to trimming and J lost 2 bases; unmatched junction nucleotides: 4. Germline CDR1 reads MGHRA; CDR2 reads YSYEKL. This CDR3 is CASSQDAGTAYEQYF. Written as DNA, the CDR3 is TGCGCCAGCAGCCAAGATGCCGGGACAGCCTACGAGCAGTACTTC.

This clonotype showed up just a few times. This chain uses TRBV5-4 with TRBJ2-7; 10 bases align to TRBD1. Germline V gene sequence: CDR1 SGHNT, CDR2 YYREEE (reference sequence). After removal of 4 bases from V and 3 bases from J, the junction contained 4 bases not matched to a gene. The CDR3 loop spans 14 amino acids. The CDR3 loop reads CASSVGDRGYEQYF. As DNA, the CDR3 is TGTGCCAGCAGCGTTGGGGACAGGGGCTACGAGCAGTACTTC.

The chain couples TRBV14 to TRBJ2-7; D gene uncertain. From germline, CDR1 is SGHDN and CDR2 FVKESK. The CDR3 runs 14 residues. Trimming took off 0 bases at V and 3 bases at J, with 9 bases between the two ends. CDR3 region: CASSQESGNYEQYF. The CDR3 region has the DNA TGTGCCAGCAGCCAAGAGAGTGGGAACTACGAGCAGTACTTC.

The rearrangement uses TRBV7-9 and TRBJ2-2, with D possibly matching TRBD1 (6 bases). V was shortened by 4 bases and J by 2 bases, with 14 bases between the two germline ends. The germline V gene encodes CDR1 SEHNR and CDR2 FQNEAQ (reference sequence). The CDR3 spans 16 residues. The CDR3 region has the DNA TGTGCCAGCAGCTGGCTCGTGGGGGCAAACACCGGGGAGCTGTTTTTT. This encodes CASSWLVGANTGELFF.

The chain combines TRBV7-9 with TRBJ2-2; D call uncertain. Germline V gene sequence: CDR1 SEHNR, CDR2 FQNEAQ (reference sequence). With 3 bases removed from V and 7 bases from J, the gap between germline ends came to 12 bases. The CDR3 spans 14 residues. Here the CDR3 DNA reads TGTGCCAGCAGCTTTTCGGCATCGGGCGGGGAGCTGTTTTTT. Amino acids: CASSFSASGGELFF.

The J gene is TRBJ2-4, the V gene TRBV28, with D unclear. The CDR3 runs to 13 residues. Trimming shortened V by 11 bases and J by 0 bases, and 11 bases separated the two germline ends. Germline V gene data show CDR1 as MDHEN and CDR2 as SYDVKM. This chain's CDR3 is CAQHSRAKNIQYF. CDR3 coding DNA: TGTGCCCAGCACTCCAGAGCCAAAAACATTCAGTACTTC.

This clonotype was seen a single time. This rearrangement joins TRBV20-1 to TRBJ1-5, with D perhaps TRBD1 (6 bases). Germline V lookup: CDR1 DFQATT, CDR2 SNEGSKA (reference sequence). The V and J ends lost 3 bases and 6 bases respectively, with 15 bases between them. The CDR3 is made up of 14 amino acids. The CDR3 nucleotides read TGCAGTGCTAGCGGCGGGGGCGAGTTTCAGCCCCAGCATTTT. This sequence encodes CSASGGGEFQPQHF.

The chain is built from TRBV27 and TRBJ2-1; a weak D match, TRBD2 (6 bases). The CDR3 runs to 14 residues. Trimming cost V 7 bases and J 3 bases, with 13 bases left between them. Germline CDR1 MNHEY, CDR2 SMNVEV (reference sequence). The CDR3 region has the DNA TGTGCCAGCACCGCGCCGGGACTCTACAATGAGCAGTTCTTC. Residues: CASTAPGLYNEQFF.

The CDR3 spells CASSGGGADTQYF. CDR3 DNA sequence: TGTGCCAGCAGCGGAGGGGGGGCGGATACGCAGTATTTT. This chain joins TRBV9 and TRBJ2-3, with D possibly being TRBD2 (7 bases). The CDR3 is 13 residues long. The ends were cut back, 3 bases at V and 6 bases at J, with 11 bases in the middle. The germline gives CDR1 SGDLS, CDR2 YYNGEE.

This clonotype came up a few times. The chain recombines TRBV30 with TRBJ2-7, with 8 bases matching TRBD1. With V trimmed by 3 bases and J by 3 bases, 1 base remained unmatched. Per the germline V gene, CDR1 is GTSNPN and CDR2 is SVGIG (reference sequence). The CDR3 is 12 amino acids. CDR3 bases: TGTGCCTGGAGCACAGGGGGCTACGAGCAGTACTTC. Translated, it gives CAWSTGGYEQYF.

DNA for the CDR3: TGTGCCAGCAATCCACAGCGGGGGGCCGACAATGAGCAGTTCTTC. It is translated as CASNPQRGADNEQFF. The rearrangement joins TRBV27 to TRBJ2-1, with TRBD2 matching 9 bases. The CDR3 contains 15 residues. V shed 7 bases, J shed 5 bases, and the junction held 9 bases outside the gene matches. Per germline, CDR1 MNHEY and CDR2 SMNVEV (reference sequence).

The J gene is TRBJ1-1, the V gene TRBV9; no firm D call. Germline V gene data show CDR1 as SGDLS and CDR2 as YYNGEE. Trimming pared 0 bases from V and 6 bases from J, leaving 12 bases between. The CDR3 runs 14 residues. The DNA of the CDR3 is TGTGCCAGCAGCGTAGAAAGGTCAGACGCTGAAGCTTTCTTT. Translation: CASSVERSDAEAFF.

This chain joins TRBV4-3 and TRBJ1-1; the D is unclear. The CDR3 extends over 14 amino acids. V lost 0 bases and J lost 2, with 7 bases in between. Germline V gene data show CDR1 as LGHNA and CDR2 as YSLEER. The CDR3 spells CASSQDSTNTEAFF. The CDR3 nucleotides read TGCGCCAGCAGCCAAGACTCTACAAACACTGAAGCTTTCTTT.

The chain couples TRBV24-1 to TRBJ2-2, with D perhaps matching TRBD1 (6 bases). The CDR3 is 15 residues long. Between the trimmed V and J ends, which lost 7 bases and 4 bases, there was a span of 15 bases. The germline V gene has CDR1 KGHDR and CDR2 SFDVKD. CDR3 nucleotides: TGTGCCACCAGGGACAGCAATGGGGGCACCGGGGAGCTGTTTTTT. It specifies CATRDSNGGTGELFF.

CDR3 residues: CASSLVVANTEAFF. In DNA, the CDR3 is TGTGCCAGCAGCTTAGTAGTGGCAAACACTGAAGCTTTCTTT. The chain recombines TRBV7-9 with TRBJ1-1; D is unclear. Per germline, CDR1 SEHNR and CDR2 FQNEAQ (reference sequence). The ends were cut back, 1 base at V and 2 bases at J, with 8 bases in the middle. The CDR3 is 14 residues long.

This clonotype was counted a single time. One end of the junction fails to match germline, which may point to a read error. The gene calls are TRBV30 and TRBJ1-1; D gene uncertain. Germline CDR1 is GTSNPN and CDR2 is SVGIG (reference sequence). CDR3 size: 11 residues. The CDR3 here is CAWSEGLGSLF. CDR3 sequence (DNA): TGTGCCTGGAGTGAAGGGCTGGGGTCTCTCTTT.

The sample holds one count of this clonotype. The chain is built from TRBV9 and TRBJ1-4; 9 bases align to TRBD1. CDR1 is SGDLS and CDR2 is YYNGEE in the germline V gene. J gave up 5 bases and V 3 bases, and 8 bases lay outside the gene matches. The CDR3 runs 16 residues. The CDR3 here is CASSDREGQGNEKLFF. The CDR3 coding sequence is TGTGCCAGCAGCGACCGAGAGGGACAGGGAAATGAAAAACTGTTTTTT. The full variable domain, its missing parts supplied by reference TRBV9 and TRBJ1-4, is DSGVTQTPKHLITATGQRVTLRCSPRSGDLSVYWYQQSLDQGLQFLIQYYNGEERAKGNILERFSAQQFPDLHSELNLSSLELGDSALYFCASSDREGQGNEKLFFGSGTQLSVL.

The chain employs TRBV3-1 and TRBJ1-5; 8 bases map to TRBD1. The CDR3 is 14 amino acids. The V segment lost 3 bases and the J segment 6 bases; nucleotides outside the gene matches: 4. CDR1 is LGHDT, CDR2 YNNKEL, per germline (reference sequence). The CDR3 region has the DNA TGTGCCAGCAGCCATGGACAGGGCGGTCAGCCCCAGCATTTT. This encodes CASSHGQGGQPQHF.

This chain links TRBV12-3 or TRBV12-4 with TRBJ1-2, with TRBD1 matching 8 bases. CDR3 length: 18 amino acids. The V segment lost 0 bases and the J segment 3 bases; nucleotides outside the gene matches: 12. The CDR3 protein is CASSLALTGGVADYGYTF. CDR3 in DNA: TGTGCCAGCAGTTTAGCGCTAACAGGGGGGGTGGCTGACTATGGCTACACCTTC.

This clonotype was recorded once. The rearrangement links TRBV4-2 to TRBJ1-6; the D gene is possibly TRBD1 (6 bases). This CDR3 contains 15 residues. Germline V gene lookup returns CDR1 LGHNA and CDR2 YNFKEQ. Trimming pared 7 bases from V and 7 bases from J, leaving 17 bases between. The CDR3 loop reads CASNEQGGGNSPLHF. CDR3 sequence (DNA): TGTGCCAGCAACGAACAGGGAGGGGGGAATTCACCCCTCCACTTT.

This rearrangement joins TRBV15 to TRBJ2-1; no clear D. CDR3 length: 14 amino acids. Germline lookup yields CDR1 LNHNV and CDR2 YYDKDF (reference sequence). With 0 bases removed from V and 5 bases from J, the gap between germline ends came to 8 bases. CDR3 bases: TGTGCCACCAGCAGAGATTCGACCGACAATGAGCAGTTCTTC. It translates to CATSRDSTDNEQFF.

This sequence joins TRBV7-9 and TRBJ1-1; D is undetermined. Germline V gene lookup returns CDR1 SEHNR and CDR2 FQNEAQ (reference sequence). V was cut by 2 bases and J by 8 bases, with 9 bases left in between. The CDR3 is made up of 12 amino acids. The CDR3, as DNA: TGTGCCAGCAGCTTATCACTCGTGGAAGCTTTCTTT. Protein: CASSLSLVEAFF.

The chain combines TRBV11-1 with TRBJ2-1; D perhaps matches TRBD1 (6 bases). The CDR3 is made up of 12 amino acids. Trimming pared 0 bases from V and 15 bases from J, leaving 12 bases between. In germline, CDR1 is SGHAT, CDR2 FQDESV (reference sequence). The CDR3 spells CASSLAGGRTFF. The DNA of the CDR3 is TGTGCCAGCAGCTTAGCTGGGGGCAGGACGTTCTTC. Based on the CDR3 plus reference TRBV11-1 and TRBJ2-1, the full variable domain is EAEVAQSPRYKITEKSQAVAFWCDPISGHATLYWYRQILGQGPELLVQFQDESVVDDSQLPKDRFSAERLKGVDSTLKIQPAELGDSAMYLCASSLAGGRTFFGPGTRLTVL.

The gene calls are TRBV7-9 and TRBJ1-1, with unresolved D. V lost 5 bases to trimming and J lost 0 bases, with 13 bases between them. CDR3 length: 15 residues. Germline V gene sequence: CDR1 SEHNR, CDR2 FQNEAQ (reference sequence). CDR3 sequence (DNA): TGTGCCAGCAGCATTGTAAGTGCCATGAACACTGAAGCTTTCTTT. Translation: CASSIVSAMNTEAFF.

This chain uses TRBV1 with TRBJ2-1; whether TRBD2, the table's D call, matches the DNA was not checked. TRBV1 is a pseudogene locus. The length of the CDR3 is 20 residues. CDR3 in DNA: TGCACCAGCAGCTACCCGGGACTAGCTTCGTCGATGAGCTCCTACAATGAGCAGTTCTTC. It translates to CTSSYPGLASSMSSYNEQFF.

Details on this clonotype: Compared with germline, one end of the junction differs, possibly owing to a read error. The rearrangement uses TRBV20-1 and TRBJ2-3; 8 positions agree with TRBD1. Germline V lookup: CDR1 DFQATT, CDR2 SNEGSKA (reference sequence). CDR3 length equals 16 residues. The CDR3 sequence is CSARETGAADSDTQYF. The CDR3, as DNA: TGCAGTGCGAGAGAGACAGGGGCCGCCGACTCAGATACGCAGTATTTT.